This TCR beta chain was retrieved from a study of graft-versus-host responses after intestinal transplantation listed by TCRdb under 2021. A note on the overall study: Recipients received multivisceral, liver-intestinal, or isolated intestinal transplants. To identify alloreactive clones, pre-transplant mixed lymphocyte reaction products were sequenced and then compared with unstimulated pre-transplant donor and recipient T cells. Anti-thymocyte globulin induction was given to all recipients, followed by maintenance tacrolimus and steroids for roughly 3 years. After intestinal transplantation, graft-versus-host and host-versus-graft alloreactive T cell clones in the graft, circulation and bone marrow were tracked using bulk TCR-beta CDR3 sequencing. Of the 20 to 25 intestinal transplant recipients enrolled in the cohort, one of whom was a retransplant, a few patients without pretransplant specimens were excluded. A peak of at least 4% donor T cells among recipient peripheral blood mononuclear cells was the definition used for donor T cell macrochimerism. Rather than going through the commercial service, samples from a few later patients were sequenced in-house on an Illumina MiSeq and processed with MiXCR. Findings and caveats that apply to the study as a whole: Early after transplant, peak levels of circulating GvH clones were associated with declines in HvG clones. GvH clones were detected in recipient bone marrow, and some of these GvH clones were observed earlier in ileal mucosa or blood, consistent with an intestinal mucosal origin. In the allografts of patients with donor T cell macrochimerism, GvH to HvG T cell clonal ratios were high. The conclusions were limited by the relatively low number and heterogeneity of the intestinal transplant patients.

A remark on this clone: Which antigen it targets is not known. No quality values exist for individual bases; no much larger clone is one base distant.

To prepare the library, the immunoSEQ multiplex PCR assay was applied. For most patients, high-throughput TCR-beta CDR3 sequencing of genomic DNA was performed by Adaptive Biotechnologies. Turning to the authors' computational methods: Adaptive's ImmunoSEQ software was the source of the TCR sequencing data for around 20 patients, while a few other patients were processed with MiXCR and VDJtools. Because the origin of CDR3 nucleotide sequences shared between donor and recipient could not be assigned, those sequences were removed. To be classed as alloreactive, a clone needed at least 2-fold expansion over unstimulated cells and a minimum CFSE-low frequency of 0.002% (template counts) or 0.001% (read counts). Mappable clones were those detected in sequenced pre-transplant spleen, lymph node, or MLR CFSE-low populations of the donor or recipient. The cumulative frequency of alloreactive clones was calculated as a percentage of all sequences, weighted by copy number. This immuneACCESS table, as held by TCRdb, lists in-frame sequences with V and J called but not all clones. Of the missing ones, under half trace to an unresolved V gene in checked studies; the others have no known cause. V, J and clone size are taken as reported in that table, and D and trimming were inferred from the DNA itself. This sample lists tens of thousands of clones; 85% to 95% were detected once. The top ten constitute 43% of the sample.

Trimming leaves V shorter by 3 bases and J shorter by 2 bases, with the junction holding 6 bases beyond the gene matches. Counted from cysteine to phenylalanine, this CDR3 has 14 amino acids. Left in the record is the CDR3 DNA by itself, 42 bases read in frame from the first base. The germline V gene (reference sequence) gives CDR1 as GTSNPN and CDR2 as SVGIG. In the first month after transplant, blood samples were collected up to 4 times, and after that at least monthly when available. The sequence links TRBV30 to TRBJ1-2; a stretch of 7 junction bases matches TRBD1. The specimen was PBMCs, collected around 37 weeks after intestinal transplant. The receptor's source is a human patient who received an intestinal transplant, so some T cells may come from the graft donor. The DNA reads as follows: TGTGCCTGGAGCCCGGGACAGCTAAACTATGGCTACACCTTC. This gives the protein CAWSPGQLNYGYTF.